The 12 T cell receptor beta chains reported below all come from one sample, sequenced in a study of CD8+ T cells in alopecia areata. Treatment here: oral pan-JAK inhibitor, 5-10 mg twice daily. The sequencing template was cDNA reverse transcribed from extracted RNA. The assay was immunoSEQ multiplex PCR, and TCRdb's table has in-frame clones only and misses some. The table shows around 200,000 clones, with around three fifths occurring only once. The source material was CD8+ T cells sorted from blood, sampled at week 24, from a patient treated with tofacitinib. The receptors derive from a human donor with alopecia areata.

This chain joins TRBV6-5 and TRBJ2-1; TRBD2 matches at 7 bases. J lost 8 bases, V lost 2 bases, and 9 bases had no gene match. Germline CDR1 and CDR2: MNHEY and SVGAGI. The CDR3 contains 15 residues. The CDR3 loop is CASSYRVRGVDEQFF. Here the CDR3 DNA reads TGTGCCAGCAGTTACAGGGTTCGGGGGGTCGATGAGCAGTTCTTC.

V gene TRBV13 combines with J gene TRBJ2-6, with D hard to call. Germline CDR1 and CDR2: PRHDT and FYEKMQ (reference sequence). V was shortened by 6 bases and J by 6 bases, with 15 bases between the two germline ends. This CDR3 region has 15 residues. Here the CDR3 DNA reads TGTGCCAGCAGAGGTGAGGCGGTTTCGGCCAACGTCCTGACTTTC. It yields the protein CASRGEAVSANVLTF. Combining the CDR3 with reference TRBV13 and TRBJ2-6 gives the whole variable domain AAGVIQSPRHLIKEKRETATLKCYPIPRHDTVYWYQQGPGQDPQFLISFYEKMQSDKGSIPDRFSAQQFSDYHSELNMSSLELGDSALYFCASRGEAVSANVLTFGAGSRLTVL.

The chain is built from TRBV6-5 and TRBJ1-5, with D unresolved. The CDR3 is made up of 14 amino acids. V lost 6 bases, J lost 6 bases, and 15 bases lay in between. Germline lookup yields CDR1 MNHEY and CDR2 SVGAGI. This CDR3 is CASRLRGGSQPQHF. The CDR3 region has the DNA TGTGCCAGCAGGCTACGGGGAGGTAGTCAGCCCCAGCATTTT.

The rearrangement joins TRBV29-1 to TRBJ2-1; 7 bases are a match to TRBD1. After removal of 4 bases from V and 7 bases from J, the junction contained 10 bases not matched to a gene. CDR1 is SQVTM and CDR2 is ANQGSEA in the germline V gene. The CDR3 loop spans 14 amino acids. CDR3: CSVGRQGKGNEQFF. The CDR3, as DNA: TGCAGCGTTGGAAGACAGGGAAAAGGGAATGAGCAGTTCTTC.

CDR3 bases: TGTGCCAGCAGCTTGAACAGGGGGAACACTGAAGCTTTCTTT. Its protein product is CASSLNRGNTEAFF. The gene calls are TRBV5-6 and TRBJ1-1; TRBD1 aligns across 7 bases. The germline CDR1 and CDR2 sequences are SGHDT and YYEEEE. The CDR3 contains 14 residues. The J segment lost 1 base and the V segment lost 1 base, leaving 1 base of the junction unmatched.

This clone came up a few times. The chain employs TRBV7-9 and TRBJ2-2, with D possibly TRBD2 on 5 matching bases. Germline values: CDR1 SEHNR, CDR2 FQNEAQ (reference sequence). Trimming left V 4 bases short and J 3 bases short, with 12 bases between. CDR3 length: 15 amino acids. The chain's CDR3 is CASSWGEWDTGELFF. CDR3 nucleotide sequence: TGTGCCAGCAGCTGGGGAGAGTGGGACACCGGGGAGCTGTTTTTT.

The rearrangement links TRBV27 to TRBJ2-4, with 15 bases that match TRBD2. This CDR3 spans 17 amino acids. Trimming removed 6 bases from V and 2 bases from J; junction bases left unmatched: 5. The germline gives CDR1 MNHEY, CDR2 SMNVEV (reference sequence). The chain's CDR3 is CASSRGLAGGPKNIQYF. The DNA for the CDR3 is TGTGCCAGCAGCCGAGGACTAGCGGGGGGGCCCAAAAACATTCAGTACTTC.

The rearrangement uses TRBV30 and TRBJ2-5; possible D gene TRBD1, 6 bases. Germline CDR1 is GTSNPN and CDR2 is SVGIG (reference sequence). The CDR3 has 14 amino acids. Deletions cut 0 bases from V and 3 bases from J, with 11 bases between. The CDR3 region has the DNA TGTGCCTGGAGTGTAGGTCAGGGGAAAGAGACCCAGTACTTC. Protein: CAWSVGQGKETQYF.

The chain has TRBV13 and TRBJ1-2; no firm D call. Deletions cut 1 base from V and 13 bases from J, with 13 bases between. Germline lookup yields CDR1 PRHDT and CDR2 FYEKMQ (reference sequence). The CDR3 covers 12 residues. The CDR3 here is CASSLVGIPATF. Here the CDR3 DNA reads TGTGCCAGCAGCTTAGTGGGGATCCCGGCCACCTTC.

V gene TRBV29-1 combines with J gene TRBJ2-7; 10 positions match TRBD1. Trimming removed 6 bases from V and 7 bases from J; junction bases left unmatched: 9. The CDR3 covers 13 residues. Looked up from germline, CDR1 is SQVTM and CDR2 is ANQGSEA. The CDR3 loop reads CSVKDRGGYEQYF. The CDR3 coding sequence is TGCAGCGTGAAGGACAGGGGGGGGTATGAGCAGTACTTC.

This clone was picked up a small number of times. J is TRBJ2-7 and V is TRBV5-1, with 11 bases matching TRBD1. Germline CDR1 SGHRS, CDR2 YFSETQ. After removal of 4 bases from V and 4 bases from J, the junction contained 10 bases not matched to a gene. The CDR3 is 16 amino acids. The CDR3 DNA follows: TGCGCCAGCAGCCCGAGCCCGGGACAGGGGGTGTACGAGCAGTACTTC. Amino acid sequence: CASSPSPGQGVYEQYF. Full variable domain (rest looked up from reference TRBV5-1 and TRBJ2-7): KAGVTQTPRYLIKTRGQQVTLSCSPISGHRSVSWYQQTPGQGLQFLFEYFSETQRNKGNFPGRFSGRQFSNSRSEMNVSTLELGDSALYLCASSPSPGQGVYEQYFGPGTRLTVT.

The rearrangement uses TRBV9 and TRBJ2-5; no clear D gene. Germline V lookup: CDR1 SGDLS, CDR2 YYNGEE. The ends were cut back, 4 bases at V and 4 bases at J, with 5 bases in the middle. This CDR3 has 11 amino acids. This CDR3 is CASSNAETQYF. The CDR3 DNA reads TGTGCCAGCAGCAATGCAGAGACCCAGTACTTC.